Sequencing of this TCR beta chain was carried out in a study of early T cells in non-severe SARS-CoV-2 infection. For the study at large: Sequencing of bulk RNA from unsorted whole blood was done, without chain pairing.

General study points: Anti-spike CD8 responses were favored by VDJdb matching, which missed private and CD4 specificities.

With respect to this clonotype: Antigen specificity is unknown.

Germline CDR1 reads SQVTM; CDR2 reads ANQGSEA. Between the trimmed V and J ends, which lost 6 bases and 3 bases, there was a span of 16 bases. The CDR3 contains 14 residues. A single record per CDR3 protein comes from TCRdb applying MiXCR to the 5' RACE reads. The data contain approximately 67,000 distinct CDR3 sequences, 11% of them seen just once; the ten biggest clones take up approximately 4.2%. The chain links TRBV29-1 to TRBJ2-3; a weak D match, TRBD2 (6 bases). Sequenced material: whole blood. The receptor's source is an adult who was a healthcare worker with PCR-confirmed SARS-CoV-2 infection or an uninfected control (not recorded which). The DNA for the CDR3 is TGCAGCGTCCGGGGGAAGGATGGGACAGATACGCAGTATTTT. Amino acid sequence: CSVRGKDGTDTQYF.